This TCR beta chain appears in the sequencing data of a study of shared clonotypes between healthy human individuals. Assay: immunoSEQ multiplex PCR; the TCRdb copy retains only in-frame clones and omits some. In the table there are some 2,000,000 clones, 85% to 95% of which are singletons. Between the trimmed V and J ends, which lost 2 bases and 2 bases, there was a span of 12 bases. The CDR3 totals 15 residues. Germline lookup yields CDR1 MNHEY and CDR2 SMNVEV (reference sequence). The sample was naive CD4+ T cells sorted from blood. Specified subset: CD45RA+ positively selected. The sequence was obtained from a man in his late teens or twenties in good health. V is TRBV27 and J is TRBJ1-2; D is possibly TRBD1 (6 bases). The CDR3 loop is CASSLAGGPNYGYTF. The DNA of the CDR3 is TGTGCCAGCAGTTTAGCTGGGGGGCCCAACTATGGCTACACCTTC.